What follows are 25 T cell receptor beta chains derived from one specimen sequenced in a study of TIL therapy for anti-PD-1-resistant metastatic lung cancer. Regarding time point: pre-treatment sample, taken before nivolumab and TIL therapy. The libraries were made with immunoSEQ v3. Profiling relied on immunoSEQ multiplex PCR, and the TCRdb table lists in-frame clones only, not all of them. The sample records tens of thousands of clones, less than 85% being singletons. The sequences come from blood, collected at baseline. Receptors originate from a person aged 30 to 80 with non-small cell lung cancer.

This chain uses TRBV9 with TRBJ1-2, with D possibly being TRBD1 (6 bases). CDR1 and CDR2 from the germline V gene are SGDLS and YYNGEE. V was shortened by 2 bases and J by 2 bases, with 10 bases between the two germline ends. The CDR3 has 14 residues. The CDR3 loop reads CASSVGGRNYGYTF. The CDR3 DNA sequence: TGTGCCAGCAGCGTCGGGGGGCGAAACTATGGCTACACCTTC.

The chain uses TRBV7-8 and TRBJ2-1, with 8 bases matching TRBD2. This CDR3 has 17 amino acids. The V segment lost 2 bases and the J segment 4 bases; nucleotides outside the gene matches: 10. Germline V CDR1 and CDR2: SGHVS, FQNEAQ. As DNA, the CDR3 is TGTGCCAGCAGCTTAAACCCAGGTAGCGGGAAGTACAATGAGCAGTTCTTC. This codes for CASSLNPGSGKYNEQFF.

The chain uses TRBV28 and TRBJ2-7, with 10 bases aligning to TRBD2. Unmatched junction bases numbered 10, after V lost 6 bases and J lost 2 bases. The CDR3 spans 16 residues. Looked up from germline, CDR1 is MDHEN and CDR2 is SYDVKM. CDR3 in amino acids: CASSSPTSGPPYEQYF. The CDR3 DNA reads as TGTGCCAGCAGCTCCCCGACTAGCGGGCCCCCCTACGAGCAGTACTTC.

The chain couples TRBV28 to TRBJ1-4; unclear D gene. Germline CDR1 and CDR2: MDHEN and SYDVKM. The CDR3 sequence is 15 residues long. With 3 bases removed from V and 8 bases from J, the gap between germline ends came to 16 bases. The CDR3 DNA is TGTGCCAGCAGTTTGATGACCCCCGGCAGGGAAAAACTGTTTTTT. It specifies CASSLMTPGREKLFF.

The rearrangement links TRBV7-9 to TRBJ1-6, with D hard to call. V gave up 4 bases and J gave up 4 bases, with 11 bases separating them. Germline V lookup: CDR1 SEHNR, CDR2 FQNEAQ (reference sequence). The CDR3 contains 15 residues. The CDR3 region is CASSSFSGYNSPLHF. CDR3 sequence (DNA): TGTGCCAGCAGCTCGTTTAGTGGATATAATTCACCCCTCCACTTT.

J is TRBJ2-7 and V is TRBV5-4; 8 positions match TRBD2. In germline, CDR1 is SGHNT, CDR2 YYREEE (reference sequence). The CDR3 is made up of 15 amino acids. The junction had 15 bases not matched to a gene; V was cut back by 4 bases and J by 9 bases. CDR3 region: CASSVGAGGPLWQYF. CDR3 sequence (DNA): TGTGCCAGCAGCGTCGGGGCGGGGGGCCCCTTGTGGCAGTACTTC.

V is TRBV19 and J is TRBJ1-1; no clear D. The CDR3 has 15 residues. Trimming removed 7 bases at V and 1 base at J, with 16 bases between. Germline V CDR1 and CDR2: LNHDA, SQIVND (reference sequence). As DNA, the CDR3 is TGTGCCAGTACCCGCATATCTGTCCCGAACACTGAAGCTTTCTTT. Amino acid sequence: CASTRISVPNTEAFF. Using reference TRBV19 and TRBJ1-1 for the parts outside the CDR3, the full variable domain is DGGITQSPKYLFRKEGQNVTLSCEQNLNHDAMYWYRQDPGQGLRLIYYSQIVNDFQKGDIAEGYSVSREKKESFPLTVTSAQKNPTAFYLCASTRISVPNTEAFFGQGTRLTVV.

The V and J genes are TRBV9 and TRBJ1-2; perhaps TRBD1 as D (6 bases). Trimming removed 7 bases from V and 4 bases from J, with 14 bases in between. The CDR3 is 13 residues long. Per germline, CDR1 SGDLS and CDR2 YYNGEE. The CDR3 region is CASAPQGLYGYTF. The CDR3 coding sequence is TGTGCCAGCGCCCCCCAGGGGCTCTATGGCTACACCTTC.

This CDR3 is CASSYLTGGGYTF. CDR3 DNA sequence: TGTGCCAGCAGTTATTTGACAGGGGGTGGCTACACCTTC. V usage is TRBV6-5 and J usage is TRBJ1-2; 9 nucleotides line up with TRBD1. J lost 7 bases, V lost 3 bases, and 3 bases had no gene match. This CDR3 region has 13 residues. From germline, CDR1 is MNHEY and CDR2 SVGAGI.

CDR3 bases: TGTGCCAGCACCCAAGGGGCAGTTCGGACAGATACGCAGTATTTT. Translated: CASTQGAVRTDTQYF. The J gene is TRBJ2-3, the V gene TRBV7-2; maybe TRBD1 (5 bases). This CDR3 has 15 amino acids. Germline values: CDR1 SGHTA, CDR2 FQGNSA. Deletions cut 7 bases from V and 3 bases from J, with 17 bases between.

In its sample, this clone was seen once. The rearrangement joins TRBV29-1 to TRBJ2-7; 10 bases agree with TRBD2. CDR1 SQVTM and CDR2 ANQGSEA come from the germline V gene. After removal of 3 bases from V and 0 bases from J, the junction contained 5 bases not matched to a gene. This CDR3 has 15 amino acids. CDR3 region: CSVDGLAEGSYEQYF. CDR3 DNA sequence: TGCAGCGTTGACGGACTAGCGGAAGGCTCCTACGAGCAGTACTTC.

The chain has TRBV7-3 and TRBJ2-5; D gene uncertain. Germline CDR1 reads SGHTA; CDR2 reads FQGTGA. V was trimmed by 5 bases and J by 5 bases, leaving 12 bases between them. The CDR3 runs to 13 residues. The CDR3 here is CASSPTPRETQYF. The CDR3 region has the DNA TGTGCCAGCAGCCCAACCCCTCGGGAGACCCAGTACTTC.

V is TRBV9 and J is TRBJ2-7; no definite D call. CDR3 size: 13 residues. V shed 2 bases and J shed 7 bases, with 13 bases lying between them. Germline CDR1 and CDR2: SGDLS and YYNGEE. In DNA form, the CDR3 reads TGTGCCAGCAGCGTCTTGGACGTTGGGGAGCAGTACTTC. This gives the protein CASSVLDVGEQYF.

The chain employs TRBV5-1 and TRBJ2-2; weak D call: TRBD1 (6 bases). The V end lost 2 bases, the J end lost 4 bases, and 15 bases lay between the germline ends. This CDR3 spans 16 amino acids. The germline V gene encodes CDR1 SGHRS and CDR2 YFSETQ. In DNA form, the CDR3 reads TGCGCCAGCAGCTTACGGACAGACCGTTCCACCGGGGAGCTGTTTTTT. Its protein is CASSLRTDRSTGELFF.

This rearrangement joins TRBV6-5 to TRBJ1-6; D remains ambiguous. The V gene's germline CDR1 is MNHEY and CDR2 SVGAGI. The CDR3 runs 14 residues. The V and J ends lost 2 bases and 6 bases respectively, with 8 bases between them. The CDR3 reads CASSYPGSNSPLHF. The DNA of the CDR3 is TGTGCCAGCAGTTACCCGGGTAGTAATTCACCCCTCCACTTT.

In its sample, this clone was seen once. This chain joins TRBV5-4 and TRBJ2-1, with D possibly matching TRBD2 (6 bases). Germline V gene data show CDR1 as SGHNT and CDR2 as YYREEE (reference sequence). This CDR3 is 15 amino acids long. Trimming removed 2 bases at V and 1 base at J, with 10 bases between. CDR3 sequence (DNA): TGTGCCAGCAGCTTCCTCGGGGGATCCTACAATGAGCAGTTCTTC. It codes for CASSFLGGSYNEQFF.

The chain links TRBV19 to TRBJ2-3, with 12 bases lining up with TRBD2. The ends lost 4 bases at V and 2 bases at J; junction bases unmatched: 7. CDR1 and CDR2 (germline): LNHDA, SQIVND (reference sequence). The CDR3 is 17 residues long. The DNA for the CDR3 is TGTGCCAGTAGTACCTCCGGGACTAGCGGGTTCACAGATACGCAGTATTTT. Its translation: CASSTSGTSGFTDTQYF.

The chain uses TRBV10-3 and TRBJ1-2, with TRBD1 matching 8 bases. The CDR3 contains 14 residues. Germline V gene sequence: CDR1 ENHRY, CDR2 SYGVKD. Germline trimming cut 2 bases from V and 8 bases from J; bases unmatched to any gene: 7. The CDR3 here is CAISEVRTGSGYTF. The CDR3 bases are TGTGCCATCAGTGAGGTGAGGACAGGGTCCGGCTACACCTTC.

The V call is TRBV11-1, the J call TRBJ2-2; D ambiguous. Germline loops: CDR1 SGHAT, CDR2 FQDESV (reference sequence). The CDR3 covers 15 residues. V shed 3 bases and J shed 4 bases, with 12 bases lying between them. The CDR3 loop reads CASSFIDRFTGELFF. DNA for the CDR3: TGTGCCAGCAGCTTTATAGACCGGTTCACCGGGGAGCTGTTTTTT.

This chain links TRBV30 with TRBJ1-2, with D unclear. In germline, CDR1 is GTSNPN, CDR2 SVGIG (reference sequence). CDR3 length equals 11 residues. V was pared by 1 base and J by 9 bases, with 9 bases between. The CDR3 region is CAWSGTVSYTF. As DNA, the CDR3 is TGTGCCTGGAGTGGGACGGTGAGCTACACCTTC.

This clone was observed a few times. The V and J genes are TRBV27 and TRBJ2-7, with 8 bases fitting TRBD2. V lost 2 bases, J lost 2 bases, and 2 bases stayed unmatched. Germline loops: CDR1 MNHEY, CDR2 SMNVEV (reference sequence). The CDR3 is 14 residues long. CDR3 bases: TGTGCCAGCAGTTTAGCGCGGGGGGCCTACGAGCAGTACTTC. Its translation: CASSLARGAYEQYF.

This clone was seen just once. The J gene is TRBJ1-2, the V gene TRBV4-1; 7 bases are shared with TRBD1. V was pared by 8 bases and J by 6 bases, with 12 bases of the junction left unmatched. CDR1 is MGHRA and CDR2 is YSYEKL in the germline V gene. The length of the CDR3 is 14 residues. The CDR3 reads CASQGVGVGNGYTF. CDR3 coding DNA: TGCGCCAGCCAGGGGGTCGGGGTCGGGAATGGCTACACCTTC.

This clone was observed a few times. The chain links TRBV5-8 to TRBJ1-5, with no clear D. This CDR3 has 12 residues. V was cut by 3 bases and J by 8 bases, with 9 bases left in between. The germline gives CDR1 SGHTS, CDR2 YDEGEE. The CDR3 loop is CASSSWSKPQHF. In DNA, the CDR3 is TGTGCCAGCAGCTCCTGGTCTAAGCCCCAGCATTTT.

The chain is built from TRBV9 and TRBJ2-5, with D unresolved. Germline values: CDR1 SGDLS, CDR2 YYNGEE. V was clipped by 3 bases and J by 3 bases, with 3 bases between them. The CDR3 loop spans 11 amino acids. The CDR3, as DNA: TGTGCCAGCAGCGCTGAAGAGACCCAGTACTTC. Protein product: CASSAEETQYF.

The chain uses TRBV27 and TRBJ2-6; D uncertain. V was pared by 6 bases and J by 1 base, with 4 bases between. The CDR3 length is 13 residues. Germline V gene data show CDR1 as MNHEY and CDR2 as SMNVEV (reference sequence). CDR3 coding DNA: TGTGCCAGCAGAAGTTCTGGGGCCAACGTCCTGACTTTC. This gives the protein CASRSSGANVLTF.